The T cell receptor (beta chain) described here comes from a study of identical twins (dated by TCRdb to 2016 to 2018). Turning to the overall study: The study deep-sequenced TCR alpha and beta repertoires from monozygotic twins, unrelated adults of various ages and cord blood to test whether fetal clonotypes persist. Replicate twin experiments were performed at different times using different library preparation protocols to rule out contamination.

The method behind the library was 5' RACE. The sample was run on an Illumina HiSeq 2000. A universal primer binding site was added through template switching, and the final cDNA carried a unique molecular identifier so that TCR cDNA molecules could be counted accurately. First-strand cDNA for TCR alpha and beta chains was synthesized from specific primers in the conserved constant-segment region. Each cDNA library was double barcoded, with a SMART-Mk sample barcode plus Illumina barcodes, to control for contamination. TruSeq adapter sequences along with Illumina sample barcodes were introduced in two successive PCR steps. The Illumina HiSeq platform was used with custom primers to sequence TCR alpha and beta cDNA libraries. Under the source paper's analysis protocol: Unique molecular identifiers were extracted from raw reads with MiGEC, and CDR3 positions were determined with MiXCR. For each individual, recombination models were inferred using an EM algorithm with the repgenHMM and IGoR tools. Shared clonotype analysis was performed with the tcR package in R, normalizing sharing by the product of cloneset sizes. To study raw recombination free of thymic and clonal selection effects, out-of-frame nonproductive sequences were analyzed. TCRdb took the public reads, trimmed them with fastp at Q25, ran MiXCR for clone calling and kept in-frame beta chains. All rows with the same CDR3 protein become a single entry with the most common DNA and genes. None of the V and J calls come from the authors' own analysis; TCRdb made them. In all, the sample holds hundreds of thousands of distinct CDR3 sequences, and 15% to 20% of those were seen once. Less than 15% of the sample is taken by the ten largest.

This clonotype was seen only a few times. This clone's antigen is unknown. No base quality values were provided; no much bigger clone lies one nucleotide off. Ends trimmed: V by 4 bases, J by 8 bases; bases unmatched to a gene: 18. CDR1 and CDR2 are read off the germline V gene as SGHRS and YFSETQ. Including cysteine and phenylalanine, the CDR3 has 17 amino acids. The kept DNA is CDR3 alone, 51 bases in frame from the first base. Overall study results and their limits: Zero-insertion analyses could be partly confounded by invariant T cells such as MAIT and iNKT, although diverse VJ usage argued against such confounding for most clonotypes. In beta out-of-frame sequences, excess twin sharing was weaker, because having fewer shared sequences lowered the signal-to-noise ratio. Recombination models systematically underestimated out-of-frame TCR alpha sharing in monozygotic twins but agreed with sharing between unrelated individuals. Abundant cord blood beta clonotypes carried fewer insertions; young adult naive repertoires showed a weaker similar trend, while memory repertoires showed none. Because the same donors could not be followed over many years, the conclusions relied on cross-sectional statistical analysis. Out-of-frame TCR alpha sequences shared between twins showed an excess of low generation-probability sequences compared with coincidental sharing between unrelated individuals.

Only healthy Caucasian donors were included. The twin cohort consisted of three pairs of female monozygotic twins, all aged roughly 18 to 30 years. RNA for TCR libraries was isolated from peripheral blood mononuclear cells. The same sample was also studied in work on T cells expressing NK-cell markers. Reported in the second study: Three sorted T-cell subsets (CD3+CD56+NKG2C+, CD3+CD56+NKG2C- and CD3+CD56-NKG2C+) from 8 or 9 donors had their TCR beta-chain repertoires profiled. Among the eight sequenced donors, seven were HCMV-seropositive and one was HCMV-seronegative. To restrict sorting to alphabetaTCR-expressing T cells, an anti-gammadeltaTCR antibody was added in several experiments. In five to seven donors, the dominant CD3+CD56+NKG2C+ clonotypes were among the top 10 CD8+ clonotypes and accounted for about 1.0-7.5% of CD8+ T cells. Those dominant clonotypes were again the most abundant among CD3+CD56-NKG2C+ cells in a handful of donors, at about 28.3-60.1%. Whether the expanded NKG2C-expressing T cell clones were specific for HCMV antigens remained unclear. Randomly selected healthy volunteers, three men and five women, were used as the eight sequenced donors. To determine HCMV serostatus, a commercial ELISA kit was used to detect HCMV-specific IgG in serum. For six donors, unsorted PBMC were also used to sequence bulk peripheral blood T-cell repertoires. Reads were demultiplexed and grouped by UMI with MIGEC, and clonotypes were assembled and quantified with MiTCR. To remove erroneous sequences, TCR cDNA sequences were retained only when supported by two or more reads. The tcR package was used for downstream repertoire analysis, and clonotypes were matched between fractions using CDR3 nucleotide sequence together with V segment. VDJmatch was used to annotate antigen specificity against VDJdb, with one amino acid substitution allowed in CDR3.

The sequenced material came from PBMCs. This receptor was obtained from a woman under 30 in good health. Recombination joined TRBV5-1 with TRBJ2-1; 7 bases in the junction line up with TRBD2. CDR3 sequence: CASSRWEIAGLGDEQFF. The DNA is as follows: TGCGCCAGCAGCCGGTGGGAGATAGCGGGCCTAGGGGATGAGCAGTTCTTC. The entire variable domain, with the stretches around the CDR3 drawn from the reference TRBV5-1 and TRBJ2-1 proteins, is KAGVTQTPRYLIKTRGQQVTLSCSPISGHRSVSWYQQTPGQGLQFLFEYFSETQRNKGNFPGRFSGRQFSNSRSEMNVSTLELGDSALYLCASSRWEIAGLGDEQFFGPGTRLTVL.